This TCR beta chain was found in a study of blood T cell repertoires in COVID-19. Looking at the study overall: The United States, Italy and Spain provided the acute and convalescent COVID-19 samples. In each case, the material was cDNA or gDNA derived from T cells, B-cell-depleted T cells, or PBMCs.

In the authors' workflow: Amplification of reference gene primers was used by the study to estimate nucleated cell counts. Data came from immunoSEQ multiplex PCR; TCRdb stores just in-frame clones and leaves some out. The DNA was the basis for D and trimming; V, J and clone size are from that table. The repertoire holds about 480,000 clones, with about 89% as singletons. Trimming pared 4 bases from V and 0 bases from J, leaving 10 bases between. CDR3 length: 14 amino acids. CDR1 is SGHRS and CDR2 is YFSETQ in the germline V gene. The chain uses TRBV5-1 and TRBJ1-1; a weak D match, TRBD1 (5 bases). This clonotype was obtained from a young woman with acute or convalescent COVID-19. The sample was peripheral blood. CDR3 sequence: CASSKTTVNTEAFF. CDR3 bases: TGCGCCAGCAGCAAAACGACAGTGAACACTGAAGCTTTCTTT.